Listed below are T cell receptor beta chains from one sample, sequenced in a study of T cell repertoires in cytomegalovirus infection. TCRdb reprocessed the reads via MiXCR and lists one record per CDR3 protein. The table has around 290,000 distinct CDR3 sequences, 25% seen once. The sequenced material came from PBMCs. The source is a human donor in good health (CMV status not recorded). Some clones in this sample may be carry-over from other donors' samples. CDR3s include the opening cysteine and the closing phenylalanine or tryptophan. Fields, in order: D gene, V gene, clone size, J gene, CDR3 protein, CDR3 DNA. D genes are given only for firm matches. Size is omitted from some rows. Given values are once, few, many or a class for expanded clones.

D: .
V: TRBV7-2
size: many
J: TRBJ1-2
CDR3: CASSLTVDYGYTF
DNA: TGTGCCAGCAGCTTGACAGTAGACTATGGCTACACCTTC

D: .
V: TRBV20-1
size: few
J: TRBJ2-7
CDR3: CSARELRDTYEQYF
DNA: TGCAGTGCTAGAGAACTCCGGGACACCTACGAGCAGTACTTC

D: TRBD1
V: TRBV7-9
size: many
J: TRBJ2-1
CDR3: CASSTTGGFYNEQFF
DNA: TGTGCCAGCAGCACGACAGGGGGCTTCTACAATGAGCAGTTCTTC

D: TRBD1
V: TRBV9
size: few
J: TRBJ2-7
CDR3: CASSSPGQSSYEQYF
DNA: TGTGCCAGCAGTTCGCCGGGACAGAGCTCCTACGAGCAGTACTTC

D: .
V: TRBV7-2
size: .
J: TRBJ2-5
CDR3: CASSTRPGKETQYF
DNA: TGTGCCAGCAGCACCCGCCCTGGTAAAGAGACCCAGTACTTC

D: .
V: TRBV30
size: .
J: TRBJ2-3
CDR3: CAWGQDDTQYF
DNA: TGTGCCTGGGGGCAGGATGATACGCAGTATTTT

D: TRBD2
V: TRBV15
size: once
J: TRBJ2-1
CDR3: CATSREGLAGGEQFF
DNA: TGTGCCACCAGCAGAGAGGGACTAGCGGGAGGTGAGCAGTTCTTC

D: .
V: TRBV9
size: .
J: TRBJ2-2
CDR3: CASSVASQLNTGELFF
DNA: TGTGCCAGCAGCGTAGCTAGCCAGCTGAACACCGGGGAGCTGTTTTTT

D: TRBD2
V: TRBV2
size: few
J: TRBJ2-4
CDR3: CASSGSGRGKNIQYF
DNA: TGTGCCAGCAGCGGTAGTGGGAGGGGAAAAAACATTCAGTACTTC

D: .
V: TRBV11-2
size: few
J: TRBJ2-1
CDR3: CASSLFSGSYNEQFF
DNA: TGTGCCAGCAGCCTCTTCTCGGGGTCCTACAATGAGCAGTTCTTC

D: .
V: TRBV7-7
size: many
J: TRBJ2-3
CDR3: CASSRDSRDTQYF
DNA: TGTGCCAGCAGCCGGGACTCTCGGGATACGCAGTATTTT

D: .
V: TRBV7-2
size: many
J: TRBJ1-3
CDR3: CASSPTGASGNTIYF
DNA: TGTGCCAGCAGCCCCACGGGGGCGTCTGGAAACACCATATATTTT

D: .
V: TRBV12-3/TRBV12-4
size: many
J: TRBJ1-5
CDR3: CASSTRQVSNQPQHF
DNA: TGTGCCAGCAGTACGAGACAGGTTAGCAATCAGCCCCAGCATTTT

D: .
V: TRBV7-2
size: many
J: TRBJ2-5
CDR3: CASSLESGGQETQYF
DNA: TGTGCCAGCAGCTTAGAGTCAGGGGGGCAAGAGACCCAGTACTTC

D: .
V: TRBV4-2
size: few
J: TRBJ2-5
CDR3: CASSRGRALEETQYF
DNA: TGTGCCAGCAGCCGGGGAAGGGCTTTGGAAGAGACCCAGTACTTC

D: TRBD2
V: TRBV6-2/TRBV6-3
size: .
J: TRBJ2-5
CDR3: CASSWGAGTFQETQYF
DNA: TGTGCCAGCAGTTGGGGAGCGGGAACATTCCAAGAGACCCAGTACTTC

D: TRBD1
V: TRBV7-2
size: many
J: TRBJ2-7
CDR3: CASSKRQGKYEQYF
DNA: TGTGCCAGCAGCAAAAGACAGGGAAAGTACGAGCAGTACTTC

D: .
V: TRBV19
size: .
J: TRBJ1-5
CDR3: CASSIVGGKSQPQHF
DNA: TGTGCCAGTAGTATAGTAGGGGGGAAGAGCCAGCCCCAGCATTTT

D: TRBD2
V: TRBV19
size: few
J: TRBJ2-1
CDR3: CASSPRGASGRNEQFF
DNA: TGTGCCAGTAGTCCCCGGGGAGCTAGCGGGAGAAATGAGCAGTTCTTC

D: .
V: TRBV20-1
size: .
J: TRBJ1-6
CDR3: CSARSRPPYNSPLHF
DNA: TGCAGTGCTAGAAGCAGGCCCCCTTATAATTCACCCCTCCACTTT

D: .
V: TRBV10-3
size: .
J: TRBJ2-7
CDR3: CATLDSISYEQYF
DNA: TGTGCCACACTGGACTCAATCTCCTACGAGCAGTACTTC

D: TRBD1
V: TRBV20-1
size: .
J: TRBJ2-1
CDR3: CSAQQGAYEQFF
DNA: TGCAGTGCTCAACAGGGGGCTTATGAGCAGTTCTTC

D: .
V: TRBV2
size: .
J: TRBJ1-5
CDR3: CASGVDQPQHF
DNA: TGTGCCAGCGGAGTGGATCAGCCCCAGCATTTT

D: TRBD2
V: TRBV5-4
size: few
J: TRBJ2-3
CDR3: CASSVPGGGTDTQYF
DNA: TGTGCCAGCAGCGTCCCGGGCGGGGGGACAGATACGCAGTATTTT

D: .
V: TRBV10-1
size: few
J: TRBJ1-1
CDR3: CASSESGRLNTEAFF
DNA: TGCGCCAGCAGTGAGTCGGGCAGATTAAACACTGAAGCTTTCTTT

D: .
V: TRBV7-2
size: many
J: TRBJ2-7
CDR3: CASSTRTRVSYEQYF
DNA: TGTGCCAGCAGCACCAGAACCCGTGTAAGCTACGAGCAGTACTTC

D: TRBD1
V: TRBV20-1
size: few
J: TRBJ1-1
CDR3: CSAREGGMNTEAFF
DNA: TGCAGTGCTAGAGAAGGGGGCATGAACACTGAAGCTTTCTTT

D: .
V: TRBV28
size: many
J: TRBJ2-3
CDR3: CASSLSPTDTQYF
DNA: TGTGCCAGCAGTTTATCACCCACAGATACGCAGTATTTT

D: .
V: TRBV6-2/TRBV6-3
size: .
J: TRBJ2-7
CDR3: CASIRRSSYEQYF
DNA: TGTGCCAGCATCCGACGGAGTTCCTACGAGCAGTACTTC

D: .
V: TRBV15
size: few
J: TRBJ2-7
CDR3: CATSTPRSYEQYF
DNA: TGTGCCACCAGCACTCCTAGATCCTACGAGCAGTACTTC

D: .
V: TRBV25-1
size: few
J: TRBJ1-5
CDR3: CASSRDAMQPQHF
DNA: TGTGCCAGCTCCCGGGACGCTATGCAGCCCCAGCATTTT

D: TRBD1
V: TRBV28
size: .
J: TRBJ1-5
CDR3: CASTYYDRGNQPQHF
DNA: TGTGCCAGCACCTACTACGACAGGGGCAATCAGCCCCAGCATTTT

D: .
V: TRBV7-6
size: .
J: TRBJ2-2
CDR3: CASSLVWVDTGELFF
DNA: TGTGCCAGCAGCTTAGTCTGGGTTGACACCGGGGAGCTGTTTTTT

D: .
V: TRBV10-2
size: .
J: TRBJ2-7
CDR3: CASSVRGPENYEQYF
DNA: TGCGCCAGCAGTGTCCGGGGGCCCGAGAACTACGAGCAGTACTTC

D: .
V: TRBV15
size: .
J: TRBJ1-2
CDR3: CATSREGEVYGYTF
DNA: TGTGCCACCAGCAGAGAGGGGGAGGTCTATGGCTACACCTTC

D: .
V: TRBV7-9
size: few
J: TRBJ2-5
CDR3: CASSSRRDGEETQYF
DNA: TGTGCCAGCAGCTCGAGACGGGACGGAGAAGAGACCCAGTACTTC

D: .
V: TRBV14
size: .
J: TRBJ2-1
CDR3: CASSQDSVWTVNNEQFF
DNA: TGTGCCAGCAGCCAAGATAGCGTGTGGACGGTGAACAATGAGCAGTTCTTC

D: .
V: TRBV5-5
size: .
J: TRBJ2-1
CDR3: CASSLVTRYNEQFF
DNA: TGTGCCAGCAGCTTGGTGACTAGATACAATGAGCAGTTCTTC